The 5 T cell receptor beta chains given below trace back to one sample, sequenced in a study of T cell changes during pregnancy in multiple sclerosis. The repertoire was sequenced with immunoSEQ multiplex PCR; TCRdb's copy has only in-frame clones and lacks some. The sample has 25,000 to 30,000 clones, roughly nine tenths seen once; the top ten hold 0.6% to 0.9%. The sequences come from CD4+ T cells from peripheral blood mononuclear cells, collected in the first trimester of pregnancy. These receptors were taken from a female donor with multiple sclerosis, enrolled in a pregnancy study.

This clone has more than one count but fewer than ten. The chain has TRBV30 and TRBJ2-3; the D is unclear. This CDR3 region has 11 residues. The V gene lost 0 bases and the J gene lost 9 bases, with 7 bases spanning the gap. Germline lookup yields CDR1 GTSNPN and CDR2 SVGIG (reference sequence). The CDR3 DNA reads TGTGCCTGGAGTGTACAGTCGACGCAGTATTTT. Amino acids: CAWSVQSTQYF.

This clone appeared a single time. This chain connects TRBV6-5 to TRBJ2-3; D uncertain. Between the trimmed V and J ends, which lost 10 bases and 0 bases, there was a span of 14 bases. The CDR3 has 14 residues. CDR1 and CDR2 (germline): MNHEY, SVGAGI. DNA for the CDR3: TGTGCCACAAAAGATCCCACTAGCACAGATACGCAGTATTTT. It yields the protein CATKDPTSTDTQYF.

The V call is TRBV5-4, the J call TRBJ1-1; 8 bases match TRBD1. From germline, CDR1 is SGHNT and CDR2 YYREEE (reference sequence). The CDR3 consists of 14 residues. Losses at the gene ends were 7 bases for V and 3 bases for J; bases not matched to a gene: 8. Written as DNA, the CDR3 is TGTGCCAGCGTTTCAGGACAGGGCTACACTGAAGCTTTCTTT. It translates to CASVSGQGYTEAFF.

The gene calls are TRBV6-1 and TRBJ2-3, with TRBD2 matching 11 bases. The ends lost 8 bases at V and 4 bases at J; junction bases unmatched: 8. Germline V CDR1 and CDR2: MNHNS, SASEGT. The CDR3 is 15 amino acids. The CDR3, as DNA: TGTGCCAGCGCCTCTACTAGCGGGGGTGCAGATACGCAGTATTTT. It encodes CASASTSGGADTQYF.

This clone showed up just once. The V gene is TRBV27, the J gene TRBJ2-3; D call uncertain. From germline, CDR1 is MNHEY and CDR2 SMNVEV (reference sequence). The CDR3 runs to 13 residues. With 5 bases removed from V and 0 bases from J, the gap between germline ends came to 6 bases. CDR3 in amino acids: CASSPHSTDTQYF. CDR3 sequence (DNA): TGTGCCAGCAGTCCACATAGCACAGATACGCAGTATTTT.